These T cell receptor beta chains were read from a single sample in a study of control samples from healthy donors and cancer patients. TCRdb's copy holds only in-frame clones and misses some; the assay was immunoSEQ multiplex PCR. The data show tens of thousands of clones, 65% to 85% seen once. Sequencing was performed on PBMCs. These receptors were collected from a man aged 70 or older with lung cancer. CDR3s include the opening cysteine and the closing phenylalanine or tryptophan. The D gene is left open where the match is weak. Size is omitted from some rows. Given values are once, few, many or a class for expanded clones.

j_gene: TRBJ2-1
abundance: .
v_gene: TRBV5-8
d_gene: .
CDR3aa: CASSFYVESYNEQFF
CDR3nt: TGTGCCAGCAGCTTCTATGTGGAGTCCTACAATGAGCAGTTCTTC

j_gene: TRBJ1-2
abundance: .
v_gene: TRBV30
d_gene: TRBD1
CDR3aa: CAWSPPGTGGSGYTF
CDR3nt: TGTGCCTGGAGTCCCCCCGGGACAGGGGGCTCTGGCTACACCTTC

j_gene: TRBJ1-1
abundance: .
v_gene: TRBV6-6
d_gene: TRBD1
CDR3aa: CASRGQGMNTEAFF
CDR3nt: TGTGCCAGCAGGGGACAGGGGATGAACACTGAAGCTTTCTTT

j_gene: TRBJ2-7
abundance: .
v_gene: TRBV6-6
d_gene: .
CDR3aa: CASSYSGGPYEQYF
CDR3nt: TGTGCCAGCAGTTACTCTGGGGGACCCTACGAGCAGTACTTC

j_gene: TRBJ1-4
abundance: .
v_gene: TRBV6-5
d_gene: .
CDR3aa: CASSPFATNEKLFF
CDR3nt: TGTGCCAGCAGTCCCTTCGCAACTAATGAAAAACTGTTTTTT

j_gene: TRBJ2-7
abundance: once
v_gene: TRBV11-2
d_gene: TRBD1
CDR3aa: CASSFNRDSSYEQYF
CDR3nt: TGTGCCAGCAGCTTTAACCGGGACAGTTCCTACGAGCAGTACTTC

j_gene: TRBJ1-5
abundance: .
v_gene: TRBV24-1
d_gene: TRBD1
CDR3aa: CATSDPGQGAHQPQHF
CDR3nt: TGTGCCACCAGTGACCCCGGACAGGGGGCCCATCAGCCCCAGCATTTT

j_gene: TRBJ1-6
abundance: .
v_gene: TRBV3-1/TRBV3-2
d_gene: .
CDR3aa: CASSQATGLENSPLHF
CDR3nt: TGTGCCAGCAGCCAGGCCACAGGGTTAGAAAATTCACCCCTCCACTTT

j_gene: TRBJ1-1
abundance: .
v_gene: TRBV28
d_gene: TRBD1
CDR3aa: CASSLDRATEAFF
CDR3nt: TGTGCCAGCAGTTTAGACAGGGCCACTGAAGCTTTCTTT

j_gene: TRBJ1-6
abundance: .
v_gene: TRBV6-5
d_gene: .
CDR3aa: CASRGTGRVPLHF
CDR3nt: TGTGCCAGCAGAGGCACAGGGCGAGTCCCCCTCCACTTT

j_gene: TRBJ2-2
abundance: .
v_gene: TRBV19
d_gene: .
CDR3aa: CASTPLTGNTGELFF
CDR3nt: TGTGCCAGTACCCCCTTGACAGGGAACACCGGGGAGCTGTTTTTT

j_gene: TRBJ1-4
abundance: .
v_gene: TRBV12-3/TRBV12-4
d_gene: .
CDR3aa: CANRADRNEKLFF
CDR3nt: TGTGCCAACAGAGCCGACAGGAATGAAAAACTGTTTTTT

j_gene: TRBJ1-2
abundance: few
v_gene: TRBV28
d_gene: .
CDR3aa: CASLGSGVSGYTF
CDR3nt: TGTGCCAGCTTGGGGTCGGGAGTGAGTGGCTACACCTTC

j_gene: TRBJ1-2
abundance: .
v_gene: TRBV19
d_gene: .
CDR3aa: CASRVNYGYTF
CDR3nt: TGTGCCAGTAGAGTCAACTATGGCTACACCTTC

j_gene: TRBJ2-1
abundance: once
v_gene: TRBV7-9
d_gene: .
CDR3aa: CASSLEVRGNEQFF
CDR3nt: TGTGCCAGCAGCTTAGAAGTAAGGGGTAATGAGCAGTTCTTC

j_gene: TRBJ2-7
abundance: .
v_gene: TRBV19
d_gene: .
CDR3aa: CASSINLNGASYEQYF
CDR3nt: TGTGCCAGTAGTATTAATCTTAATGGGGCCTCCTACGAGCAGTACTTC